This T cell receptor beta chain was recorded in a study of beta chain features in type 1 diabetes. Study details: The samples had 85 million to 140 million sorted cells examined in all. Points from the study as a whole: VDJ junctions from type 1 diabetes patients carried fewer insertions and larger deletions.

As for this clone: Its antigen remains unknown.

The authors sorted CD4+ naive, central memory, regulatory and stem cell-like memory cells via CD45RO/CCR7/CD25/CD127/CD95/CD27. The study reverse transcribed the entire isolated RNA, so it sequenced expressed TCRB transcripts. Data came from immunoSEQ multiplex PCR; TCRdb stores just in-frame clones and leaves some out. This table holds about 360,000 clones, roughly an eighth found once. Material: naive CD4+ T cells from blood. The receptor's source is a man aged 18 to 30 in good health.

The CDR3 nucleotides are TGTGCCTGGAGCGAAGACAGGGGTAGCTACACCTTC. Encoded protein: CAWSEDRGSYTF. The gene calls are TRBV30 and TRBJ1-2; 8 bases are shared with TRBD1. The germline CDR1 and CDR2 sequences are GTSNPN and SVGIG (reference sequence). This CDR3 comprises 12 residues. V lost 3 bases, J lost 9 bases, and 6 bases stayed unmatched.